The rows below give T cell receptor beta chains drawn from one sample of a study of blood T cell repertoires in COVID-19. Sequenced by immunoSEQ multiplex PCR; TCRdb stores in-frame clones only, minus some. The sample has under 300,000 clones, roughly nine tenths seen once; the top ten hold 6.2%. The sequencing input was peripheral blood. The receptor source for this set is a man in his sixties with acute or convalescent COVID-19. CDR3s include the opening cysteine and the closing phenylalanine or tryptophan. The D gene is left open where the match is weak. Size is omitted from some rows. Given values are once, few, many or a class for expanded clones.

clone_size: NA
v_call: TRBV7-9
d_call: NA
j_call: TRBJ2-2
cdr3_aa: CASSLWRGRTGELFF
cdr3_nt: TGTGCCAGCAGCTTGTGGAGGGGACGTACCGGGGAGCTGTTTTTT

clone_size: NA
v_call: TRBV6-2/TRBV6-3
d_call: TRBD2
j_call: TRBJ2-7
cdr3_aa: CASSYPSGIYEQYF
cdr3_nt: TGTGCCAGCAGTTACCCTAGCGGGATCTACGAGCAGTACTTC

clone_size: NA
v_call: TRBV4-1
d_call: TRBD2
j_call: TRBJ2-1
cdr3_aa: CASSQSSGPGLAAAGYNEQFF
cdr3_nt: TGCGCCAGCAGCCAATCCTCAGGCCCGGGACTAGCGGCAGCGGGCTACAATGAGCAGTTCTTC

clone_size: few
v_call: TRBV18
d_call: TRBD1
j_call: TRBJ1-5
cdr3_aa: CASSPDRVGQPQHF
cdr3_nt: TGTGCCAGCTCACCAGACAGGGTTGGGCAGCCCCAGCATTTT

clone_size: NA
v_call: TRBV4-1
d_call: NA
j_call: TRBJ1-2
cdr3_aa: CASRYTGGIDYGYTF
cdr3_nt: TGCGCCAGCAGGTACACAGGTGGTATCGACTATGGCTACACCTTC

clone_size: NA
v_call: TRBV6-5
d_call: NA
j_call: TRBJ2-7
cdr3_aa: CAIRPTGRTYEQYF
cdr3_nt: TGTGCCATCCGCCCGACAGGTCGCACCTACGAGCAGTACTTC

clone_size: NA
v_call: TRBV30
d_call: TRBD1
j_call: TRBJ1-5
cdr3_aa: CAWSTPGTASNQPQHF
cdr3_nt: TGTGCCTGGAGCACCCCCGGGACAGCTAGCAATCAGCCCCAGCATTTT

clone_size: NA
v_call: TRBV24-1
d_call: NA
j_call: TRBJ2-3
cdr3_aa: CATSDYGRVTDTQYF
cdr3_nt: TGTGCCACCAGTGATTATGGGAGAGTCACAGATACGCAGTATTTT

clone_size: NA
v_call: TRBV5-6
d_call: TRBD1
j_call: TRBJ2-1
cdr3_aa: CASSLVGGPLFYEQFF
cdr3_nt: TGTGCCAGCAGCTTGGTAGGGGGCCCCCTCTTTTATGAGCAGTTCTTC

clone_size: once
v_call: TRBV5-1
d_call: NA
j_call: TRBJ2-6
cdr3_aa: CASSLVQRGANVLTF
cdr3_nt: TGCGCCAGCAGCTTGGTTCAGAGGGGGGCCAACGTCCTGACTTTC

clone_size: NA
v_call: TRBV18
d_call: NA
j_call: TRBJ2-7
cdr3_aa: CASSPDYSYEQYF
cdr3_nt: TGTGCCAGCTCACCTGACTACAGCTACGAGCAGTACTTC

clone_size: NA
v_call: TRBV18
d_call: NA
j_call: TRBJ2-7
cdr3_aa: CASSLSGVGEQYF
cdr3_nt: TGTGCCAGCTCATTGTCAGGGGTAGGCGAGCAGTACTTC

clone_size: once
v_call: TRBV5-5
d_call: NA
j_call: TRBJ2-1
cdr3_aa: CASSLDRAWNEQFF
cdr3_nt: TGTGCCAGCAGCTTGGACAGGGCGTGGAATGAGCAGTTCTTC

clone_size: NA
v_call: TRBV27
d_call: TRBD2
j_call: TRBJ2-1
cdr3_aa: CASSFSLAGQHYNEQFF
cdr3_nt: TGTGCCAGCAGTTTCTCTCTAGCGGGACAGCACTACAATGAGCAGTTCTTC

clone_size: few
v_call: TRBV7-2
d_call: NA
j_call: TRBJ1-2
cdr3_aa: CASSLDSPYGYTF
cdr3_nt: TGTGCCAGCAGCTTAGACAGCCCCTATGGCTACACCTTC

clone_size: NA
v_call: TRBV5-6
d_call: NA
j_call: TRBJ2-3
cdr3_aa: CASSSMDTQYF
cdr3_nt: TGTGCCAGCAGCTCTATGGATACGCAGTATTTT

clone_size: NA
v_call: TRBV28
d_call: TRBD2
j_call: TRBJ2-1
cdr3_aa: CASSPTMTSGRAVPYNEQFF
cdr3_nt: TGTGCCAGCAGCCCAACCATGACTAGCGGGAGGGCCGTGCCCTACAATGAGCAGTTCTTC

clone_size: NA
v_call: TRBV19
d_call: NA
j_call: TRBJ1-3
cdr3_aa: CASSKTGDSGNTIYF
cdr3_nt: TGTGCCAGTAGTAAGACAGGCGACTCTGGAAACACCATATATTTT

clone_size: once
v_call: TRBV7-2
d_call: TRBD2
j_call: TRBJ2-7
cdr3_aa: CASSSGLAGIYEQYF
cdr3_nt: TGTGCCAGCAGCTCGGGACTAGCCGGTATATACGAGCAGTACTTC

clone_size: once
v_call: TRBV10-3
d_call: NA
j_call: TRBJ1-1
cdr3_aa: CAINPGGGVSEAFF
cdr3_nt: TGTGCCATCAACCCGGGGGGGGGAGTGAGTGAAGCTTTCTTT

clone_size: NA
v_call: TRBV5-4
d_call: NA
j_call: TRBJ2-1
cdr3_aa: CASSLTRGLNEQFF
cdr3_nt: TGTGCCAGCAGCTTGACTAGAGGGCTCAATGAGCAGTTCTTC

clone_size: NA
v_call: TRBV1
d_call: NA
j_call: TRBJ2-4
cdr3_aa: CTSSCTGTSGVSAKNIQYF
cdr3_nt: TGCACCAGCAGTTGCACCGGGACTAGCGGGGTTTCGGCCAAAAACATTCAGTACTTC

clone_size: NA
v_call: TRBV5-1
d_call: TRBD1
j_call: TRBJ2-7
cdr3_aa: CASSLAQGAGEQYF
cdr3_nt: TGCGCCAGCAGCTTGGCACAGGGGGCTGGGGAGCAGTACTTC

clone_size: NA
v_call: TRBV6-5
d_call: NA
j_call: TRBJ1-2
cdr3_aa: CASSYSNTQRGGYTF
cdr3_nt: TGTGCCAGCAGTTACTCGAATACCCAAAGGGGGGGCTACACCTTC

clone_size: NA
v_call: TRBV7-3
d_call: NA
j_call: TRBJ2-1
cdr3_aa: CASSQNPGLSYNEQFF
cdr3_nt: TGTGCCAGCAGCCAAAATCCGGGTTTAAGCTACAATGAGCAGTTCTTC

clone_size: NA
v_call: TRBV30
d_call: NA
j_call: TRBJ1-5
cdr3_aa: CAWSAFTGYSSNQPQHF
cdr3_nt: TGTGCCTGGAGTGCGTTCACGGGATACTCTAGCAATCAGCCCCAGCATTTT

clone_size: NA
v_call: TRBV6-5
d_call: NA
j_call: TRBJ2-7
cdr3_aa: CASSYSDITASYEQYF
cdr3_nt: TGTGCCAGCAGTTACTCGGACATAACGGCTTCCTACGAGCAGTACTTC

clone_size: NA
v_call: TRBV29-1
d_call: NA
j_call: TRBJ1-5
cdr3_aa: CSVGGLGQNQPQHF
cdr3_nt: TGCAGCGTTGGAGGTCTCGGACAGAATCAGCCCCAGCATTTT

clone_size: NA
v_call: TRBV7-8
d_call: NA
j_call: TRBJ2-7
cdr3_aa: CASSLDDGLGYEQYF
cdr3_nt: TGTGCCAGCAGCTTAGATGACGGGTTAGGCTACGAGCAGTACTTC

clone_size: few
v_call: TRBV9
d_call: NA
j_call: TRBJ1-3
cdr3_aa: CASSAPGSSGNTIYF
cdr3_nt: TGTGCCAGCAGCGCCCCGGGGAGCTCTGGAAACACCATATATTTT

clone_size: few
v_call: TRBV13
d_call: TRBD2
j_call: TRBJ2-1
cdr3_aa: CASSLAASGRRNEQFF
cdr3_nt: TGTGCCAGCAGCTTAGCGGCTAGCGGGAGGAGGAATGAGCAGTTCTTC

clone_size: NA
v_call: TRBV18
d_call: NA
j_call: TRBJ2-5
cdr3_aa: CASSEGAGRHQETQYF
cdr3_nt: TGTGCCAGCTCAGAGGGGGCCGGGAGACACCAAGAGACCCAGTACTTC

clone_size: once
v_call: TRBV6-5
d_call: NA
j_call: TRBJ2-1
cdr3_aa: CASGGPYNEQFF
cdr3_nt: TGTGCCAGCGGCGGGCCCTACAATGAGCAGTTCTTC

clone_size: NA
v_call: TRBV7-6
d_call: NA
j_call: TRBJ2-5
cdr3_aa: CASSLIGGLSQETQYF
cdr3_nt: TGTGCCAGCAGCTTAATAGGGGGTCTCTCCCAAGAGACCCAGTACTTC

clone_size: NA
v_call: TRBV7-2
d_call: NA
j_call: TRBJ1-3
cdr3_aa: CASSSLAGEGSGNTIYF
cdr3_nt: TGTGCCAGCAGCTCTTTAGCAGGGGAAGGATCTGGAAACACCATATATTTT

clone_size: NA
v_call: TRBV19
d_call: TRBD2
j_call: TRBJ2-1
cdr3_aa: CASSGTNDPSGIYNEQFF
cdr3_nt: TGTGCCAGTAGTGGGACAAACGATCCTAGCGGGATCTACAATGAACAGTTCTTC

clone_size: NA
v_call: TRBV27
d_call: TRBD2
j_call: TRBJ2-1
cdr3_aa: CASSSGLAQQGDNEQFF
cdr3_nt: TGTGCCAGCAGTTCTGGACTAGCGCAACAAGGGGACAATGAGCAGTTCTTC

clone_size: NA
v_call: TRBV7-6
d_call: TRBD2
j_call: TRBJ2-7
cdr3_aa: CASSAPTSGVYEQYF
cdr3_nt: TGTGCCAGCAGCGCCCCCACTAGCGGCGTCTACGAGCAGTACTTC

clone_size: NA
v_call: TRBV19
d_call: TRBD2
j_call: TRBJ2-2
cdr3_aa: CASTPRREFTGELFF
cdr3_nt: TGTGCCAGTACCCCTAGGCGGGAGTTCACCGGGGAGCTGTTTTTT

clone_size: NA
v_call: TRBV9
d_call: NA
j_call: TRBJ1-1
cdr3_aa: CASSAGMGTEAFF
cdr3_nt: TGTGCCAGCAGCGCCGGGATGGGGACTGAAGCTTTCTTT

clone_size: NA
v_call: TRBV6-5
d_call: TRBD1
j_call: TRBJ1-5
cdr3_aa: CASREDRGVNQPQHF
cdr3_nt: TGTGCCAGCAGGGAGGACAGGGGAGTCAATCAGCCCCAGCATTTT

clone_size: NA
v_call: TRBV9
d_call: NA
j_call: TRBJ1-1
cdr3_aa: CASSGRQTNTEAFF
cdr3_nt: TGTGCCAGCAGCGGTCGACAGACGAACACTGAAGCTTTCTTT

clone_size: NA
v_call: TRBV29-1
d_call: NA
j_call: TRBJ2-1
cdr3_aa: CSVMASRGAEQFF
cdr3_nt: TGCAGCGTTATGGCCAGTCGGGGGGCTGAGCAGTTCTTC

clone_size: once
v_call: TRBV7-2
d_call: TRBD1
j_call: TRBJ2-6
cdr3_aa: CASSLSGTAGANVLTF
cdr3_nt: TGTGCCAGCAGCTTGTCCGGGACAGCTGGGGCCAACGTCCTGACTTTC